The T cell receptor beta chain described here comes from a study of cytomegalovirus exposure and HLA in healthy donors. The primer mix had 60 Vbeta and 13 Jbeta primers. Assay used: immunoSEQ multiplex PCR; TCRdb lists only in-frame clones, some missing. Of over 150,000 clones in the sample, just under 80% are singletons; the top ten hold 1.3%. Broader study findings: On later analysis, the bulk of CMV-associated TCR beta chains appeared to be HLA-restricted. Accounts indicate the classifier identified cytomegalovirus status with strong specificity and sensitivity. The listing of roughly 160 TCR beta chains classed them as cytomegalovirus-associated.

Notes on this clone: Its antigen is unknown.

This CDR3 has 13 residues. CDR1 is SGDLS, CDR2 YYNGEE, per germline. Trimming shortened V by 3 bases and J by 3 bases, and 9 bases separated the two germline ends. Sequencing was done on a sample of PBMCs. The rearrangement joins TRBV9 to TRBJ1-1; unclear D gene. This clonotype was obtained from a woman in her forties or fifties in good health and CMV-seronegative. CDR3 sequence: CASSAYGDTEAFF. CDR3 DNA: TGTGCCAGCAGCGCCTACGGTGACACTGAAGCTTTCTTT.